This T cell receptor (beta chain) appears in the sequencing data of a study of blood T cells in healthy people across ages. Comments on this clonotype: The antigen remains undetermined.

Between the trimmed V and J ends, which lost 2 bases and 1 base, there was a span of 15 bases. Germline V gives CDR1 SNHLY, CDR2 FYNNEI. CDR3 length equals 17 residues. They isolated at least 6 million PBMCs from each sample. Study results and caveats: Both higher diversity and more naive CD4+ cells marked long-lived donors when set against aged donors.

A sample-barcoded 5' primer and a J-beta primer mix were used in a second PCR of roughly 7 to 11 cycles. TCRdb redid the calling of the 5' RACE reads with MiXCR, one entry per CDR3 protein. The table includes roughly 860,000 distinct CDR3 sequences, 55% to 65% detected once. The V gene is TRBV2, the J gene TRBJ1-5, with D uncertain. Specimen: blood. This TCR was recovered from a man aged 25 to 40 in good health. The CDR3 DNA reads TGTGCCAGCAGTGAATCGACGTATGGCGGAAGCAATCAGCCCCAGCATTTT. Translating gives CASSESTYGGSNQPQHF.